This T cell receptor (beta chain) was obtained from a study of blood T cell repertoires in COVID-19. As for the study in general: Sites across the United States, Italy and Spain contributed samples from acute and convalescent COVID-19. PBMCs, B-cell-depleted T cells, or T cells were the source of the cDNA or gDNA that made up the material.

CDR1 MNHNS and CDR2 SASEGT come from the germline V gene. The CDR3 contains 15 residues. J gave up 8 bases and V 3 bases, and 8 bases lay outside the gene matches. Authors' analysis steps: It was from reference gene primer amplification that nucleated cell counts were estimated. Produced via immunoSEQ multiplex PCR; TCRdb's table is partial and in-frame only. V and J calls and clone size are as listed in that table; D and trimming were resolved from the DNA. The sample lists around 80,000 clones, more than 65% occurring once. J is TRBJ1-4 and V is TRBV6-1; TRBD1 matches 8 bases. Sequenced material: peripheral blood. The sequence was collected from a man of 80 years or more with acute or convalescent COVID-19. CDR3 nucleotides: TGTGCCAGCAGTGACCAAGGACAGGGATTGGAAAAACTGTTTTTT. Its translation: CASSDQGQGLEKLFF.